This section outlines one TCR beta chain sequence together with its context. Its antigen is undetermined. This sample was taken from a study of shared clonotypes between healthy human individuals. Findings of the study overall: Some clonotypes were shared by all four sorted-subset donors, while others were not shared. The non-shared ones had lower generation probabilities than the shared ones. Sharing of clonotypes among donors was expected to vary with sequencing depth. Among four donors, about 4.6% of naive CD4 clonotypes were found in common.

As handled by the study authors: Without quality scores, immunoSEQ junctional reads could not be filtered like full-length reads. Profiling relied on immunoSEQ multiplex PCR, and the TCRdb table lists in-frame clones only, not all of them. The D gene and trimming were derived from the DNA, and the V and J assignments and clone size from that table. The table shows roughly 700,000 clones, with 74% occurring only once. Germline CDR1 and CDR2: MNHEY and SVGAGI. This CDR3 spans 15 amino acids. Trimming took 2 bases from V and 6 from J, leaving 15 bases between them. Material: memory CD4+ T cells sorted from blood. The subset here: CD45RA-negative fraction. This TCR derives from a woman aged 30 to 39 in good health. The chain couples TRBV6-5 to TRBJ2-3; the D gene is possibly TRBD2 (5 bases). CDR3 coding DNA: TGTGCCAGCAGTTACGGAGGTCCTTTGGGTGATACGCAGTATTTT. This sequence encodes CASSYGGPLGDTQYF.